The sequence of this T cell receptor (beta chain) was determined in a study of blood T cell repertoires in COVID-19. Here immunoSEQ multiplex PCR was the method, and the copy in TCRdb shows in-frame clones only, minus some. The sample holds approximately 240,000 clones, 83% seen once. Sequenced material: peripheral blood. This receptor was taken from a woman in her twenties or thirties with COVID-19, enrolled during active disease.

The chain's CDR3 is CASSWDRGNTEAFF. In DNA form, the CDR3 reads TGTGCCAGCAGCTGGGACAGGGGGAACACTGAAGCTTTCTTT. J is TRBJ1-1 and V is TRBV5-5; 10 positions match TRBD1. J lost 1 base, V lost 3 bases, and 0 bases had no gene match. CDR3 length: 14 residues. The germline CDR1 and CDR2 sequences are SGHKS and YYEKEE (reference sequence).